This TCR beta chain was recorded in a study of shared T cell receptors in the human thymus. The ends lost 5 bases at V and 6 bases at J; junction bases unmatched: 6. Per germline, CDR1 SGHVS and CDR2 FNYEAQ. There are 15 residues in the CDR3. Measured with immunoSEQ multiplex PCR; TCRdb has only the in-frame clones, and not every one. The data hold roughly 660,000 clones, with 88% observed a single time. The data were also submitted as part of a second study, on human thymus T cells. That publication notes: Thymic tissue was derived from resections collected during corrective heart surgery.

The chain is built from TRBV7-6 and TRBJ2-1; 11 bases line up with TRBD2. The TCR was taken from a boy in the first two years of life with a congenital heart defect. Sample: thymocytes. CDR3 sequence: CASSPLAGGRNEQFF. CDR3 coding DNA: TGTGCCAGCAGCCCGCTAGCGGGAGGACGCAATGAGCAGTTCTTC. Full variable domain (remainder filled in from reference TRBV7-6 and TRBJ2-1): GAGVSQSPRYKVTKRGQDVALRCDPISGHVSLYWYRQALGQGPEFLTYFNYEAQQDKSGLPNDRFSAERPEGSISTLTIQRTEQRDSAMYRCASSPLAGGRNEQFFGPGTRLTVL.